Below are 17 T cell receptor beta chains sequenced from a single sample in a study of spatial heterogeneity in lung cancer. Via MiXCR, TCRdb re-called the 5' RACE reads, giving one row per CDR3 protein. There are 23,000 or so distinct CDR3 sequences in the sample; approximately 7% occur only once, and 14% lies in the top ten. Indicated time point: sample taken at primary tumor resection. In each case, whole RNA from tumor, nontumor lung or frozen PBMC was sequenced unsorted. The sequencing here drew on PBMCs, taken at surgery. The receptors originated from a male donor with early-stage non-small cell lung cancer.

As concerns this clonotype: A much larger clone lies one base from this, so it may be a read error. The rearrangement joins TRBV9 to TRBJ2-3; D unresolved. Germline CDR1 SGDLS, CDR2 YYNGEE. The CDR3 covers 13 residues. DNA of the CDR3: TGTACCAGCAGCGTAGCCGAGCCTGCTACGCAGTATTTT. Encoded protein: CTSSVAEPATQYF.

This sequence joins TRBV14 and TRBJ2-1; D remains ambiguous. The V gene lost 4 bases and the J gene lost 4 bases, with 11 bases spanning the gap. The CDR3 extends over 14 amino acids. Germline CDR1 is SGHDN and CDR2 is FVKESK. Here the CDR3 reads CASSRDMSYNEQFF. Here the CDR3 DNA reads TGTGCCAGCAGCCGAGATATGTCGTACAATGAGCAGTTCTTC. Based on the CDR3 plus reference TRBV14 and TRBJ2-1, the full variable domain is EAGVTQFPSHSVIEKGQTVTLRCDPISGHDNLYWYRRVMGKEIKFLLHFVKESKQDESGMPNNRFLAERTGGTYSTLKVQPAELEDSGVYFCASSRDMSYNEQFFGPGTRLTVL.

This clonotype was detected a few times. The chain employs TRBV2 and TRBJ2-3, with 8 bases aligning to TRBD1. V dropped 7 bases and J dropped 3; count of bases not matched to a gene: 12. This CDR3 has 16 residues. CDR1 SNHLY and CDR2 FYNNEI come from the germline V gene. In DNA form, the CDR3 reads TGTGCCAGCACCGCCGGGGCAGGGGGCTTGACAGATACGCAGTATTTT. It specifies CASTAGAGGLTDTQYF.

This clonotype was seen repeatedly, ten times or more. CDR3 DNA: TGTGCCAGCAGTTACGACGGGAGCTCCTACGAGCAGTACTTC. The encoded protein is CASSYDGSSYEQYF. The V call is TRBV6-6, the J call TRBJ2-7; D might be TRBD2 (6 bases). Germline lookup yields CDR1 MNHNY and CDR2 SVGAGI (reference sequence). Between the trimmed V and J ends, which lost 2 bases and 0 bases, there was a span of 8 bases. The CDR3 runs to 14 residues.

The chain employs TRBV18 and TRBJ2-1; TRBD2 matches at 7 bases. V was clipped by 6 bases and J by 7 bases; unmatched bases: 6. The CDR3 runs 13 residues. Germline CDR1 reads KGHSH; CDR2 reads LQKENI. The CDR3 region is CASSINGGNEQFF. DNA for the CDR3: TGTGCCAGCTCCATCAACGGGGGGAATGAGCAGTTCTTC. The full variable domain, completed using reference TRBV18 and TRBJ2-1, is NAGVMQNPRHLVRRRGQEARLRCSPMKGHSHVYWYRQLPEEGLKFMVYLQKENIIDESGMPKERFSAEFPKEGPSILRIQQVVRGDSAAYFCASSINGGNEQFFGPGTRLTVL.

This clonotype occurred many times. CDR3 in amino acids: CASSLVRGFSQETQYF. CDR3 coding DNA: TGTGCCAGCAGCTTAGTAAGGGGATTTTCCCAAGAGACCCAGTACTTC. The rearrangement links TRBV11-2 to TRBJ2-5; a weak D match, TRBD1 (5 bases). V was shortened by 1 base and J by 1 base, with 13 bases between the two germline ends. Germline V gene sequence: CDR1 SGHAT, CDR2 FQNNGV. The CDR3 extends over 16 amino acids.

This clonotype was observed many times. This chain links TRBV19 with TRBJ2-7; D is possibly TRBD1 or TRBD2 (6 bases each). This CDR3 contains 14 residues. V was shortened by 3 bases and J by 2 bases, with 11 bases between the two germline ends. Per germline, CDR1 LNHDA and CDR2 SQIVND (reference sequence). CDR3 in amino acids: CASSIWGATYEQYV. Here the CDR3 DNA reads TGTGCCAGTAGTATCTGGGGGGCTACCTACGAGCAGTACGTC.

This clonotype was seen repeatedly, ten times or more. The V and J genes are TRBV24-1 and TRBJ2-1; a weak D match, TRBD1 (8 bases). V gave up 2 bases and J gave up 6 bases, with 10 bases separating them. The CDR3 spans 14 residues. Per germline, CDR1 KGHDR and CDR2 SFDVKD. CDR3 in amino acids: CATSDYRGGNEQFF. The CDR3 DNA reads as TGTGCCACCAGTGATTACAGGGGGGGCAATGAGCAGTTCTTC.

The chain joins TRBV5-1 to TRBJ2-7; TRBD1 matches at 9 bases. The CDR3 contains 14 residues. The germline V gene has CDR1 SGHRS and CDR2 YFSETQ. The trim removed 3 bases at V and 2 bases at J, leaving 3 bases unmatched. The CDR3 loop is CASSSRTGAYEQYF. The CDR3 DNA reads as TGCGCCAGCAGCTCTCGGACAGGGGCCTACGAGCAGTACTTC.

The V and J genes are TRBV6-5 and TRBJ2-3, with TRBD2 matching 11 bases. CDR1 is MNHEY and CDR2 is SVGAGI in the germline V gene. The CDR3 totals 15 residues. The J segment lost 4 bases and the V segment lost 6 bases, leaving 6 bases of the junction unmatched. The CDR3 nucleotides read TGTGCCAGCAGCTTAGCGGGAGGGCCCCCAGATACGCAGTATTTT. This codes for CASSLAGGPPDTQYF.

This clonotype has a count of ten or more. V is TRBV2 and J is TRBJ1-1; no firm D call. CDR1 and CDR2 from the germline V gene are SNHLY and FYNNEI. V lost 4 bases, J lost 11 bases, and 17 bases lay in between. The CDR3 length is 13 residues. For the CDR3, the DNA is TGTGCCAGCAGTGTCGGGCAAATGGGGTTTGCTTTCTTT. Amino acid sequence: CASSVGQMGFAFF.

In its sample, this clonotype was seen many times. The CDR3 loop reads CSVGKTGQTNNEQFF. DNA of the CDR3: TGCAGCGTGGGAAAGACCGGTCAAACTAACAATGAGCAGTTCTTC. The rearrangement links TRBV29-1 to TRBJ2-1; D unclear. Per the germline V gene, CDR1 is SQVTM and CDR2 is ANQGSEA. The CDR3 spans 15 residues. The ends were cut back, 6 bases at V and 5 bases at J, with 20 bases in the middle.

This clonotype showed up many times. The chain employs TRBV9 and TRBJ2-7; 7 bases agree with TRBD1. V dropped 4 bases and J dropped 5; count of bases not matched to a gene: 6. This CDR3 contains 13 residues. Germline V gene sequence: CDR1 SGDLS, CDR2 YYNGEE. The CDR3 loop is CASSFPGGNEQYF. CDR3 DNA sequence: TGTGCCAGCAGCTTCCCAGGGGGAAACGAGCAGTACTTC.

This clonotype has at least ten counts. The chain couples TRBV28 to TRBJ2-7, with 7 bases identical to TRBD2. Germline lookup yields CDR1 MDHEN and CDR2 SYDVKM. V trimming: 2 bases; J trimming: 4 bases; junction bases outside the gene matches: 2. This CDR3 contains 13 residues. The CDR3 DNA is TGTGCCAGCAGTTTAGGCGGGAGATACGAGCAGTACTTC. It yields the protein CASSLGGRYEQYF.

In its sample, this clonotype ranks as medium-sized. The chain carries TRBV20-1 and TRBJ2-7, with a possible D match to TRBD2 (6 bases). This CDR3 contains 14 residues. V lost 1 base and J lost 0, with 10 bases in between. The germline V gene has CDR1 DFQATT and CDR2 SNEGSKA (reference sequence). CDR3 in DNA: TGCAGTGCTAGAGCTGGGGGGATCTCCTACGAGCAGTACGTC. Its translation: CSARAGGISYEQYV.

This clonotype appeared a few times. CDR3 coding DNA: TGTGCCAGCAGCTTGGTCATGGGGGGCGGAGAAGCTTTCTTT. Translating it yields CASSLVMGGGEAFF. The rearrangement links TRBV7-2 to TRBJ1-1, with a tentative D call TRBD1 (6 bases). Germline CDR1 and CDR2: SGHTA and FQGNSA. Trimming cost V 3 bases and J 8 bases, with 16 bases left between them. The CDR3 is made up of 14 amino acids.

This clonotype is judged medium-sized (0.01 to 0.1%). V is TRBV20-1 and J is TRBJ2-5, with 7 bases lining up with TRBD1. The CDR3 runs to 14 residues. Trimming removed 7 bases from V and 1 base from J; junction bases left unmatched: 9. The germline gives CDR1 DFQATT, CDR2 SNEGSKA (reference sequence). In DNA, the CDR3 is TGCAGTGTTTTGGACAGGCTTGGCCAAGAGACCCAGTACTTC. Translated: CSVLDRLGQETQYF.